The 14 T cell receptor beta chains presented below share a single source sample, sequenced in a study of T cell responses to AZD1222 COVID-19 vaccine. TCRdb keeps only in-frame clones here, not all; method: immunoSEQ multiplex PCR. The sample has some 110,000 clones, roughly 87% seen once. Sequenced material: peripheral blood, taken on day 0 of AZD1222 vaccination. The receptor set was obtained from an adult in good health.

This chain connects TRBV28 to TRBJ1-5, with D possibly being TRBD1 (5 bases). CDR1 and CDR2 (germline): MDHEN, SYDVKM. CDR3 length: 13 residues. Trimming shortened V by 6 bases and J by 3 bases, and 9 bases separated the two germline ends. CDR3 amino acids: CASRDTDNQPQHF. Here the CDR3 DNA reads TGTGCCAGCAGGGACACGGACAATCAGCCCCAGCATTTT.

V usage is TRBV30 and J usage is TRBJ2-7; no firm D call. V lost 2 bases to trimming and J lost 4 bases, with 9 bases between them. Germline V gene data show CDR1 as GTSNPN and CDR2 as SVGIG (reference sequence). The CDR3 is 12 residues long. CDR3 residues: CAWSQDGYEQYF. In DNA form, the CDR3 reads TGTGCCTGGAGTCAGGACGGTTACGAGCAGTACTTC.

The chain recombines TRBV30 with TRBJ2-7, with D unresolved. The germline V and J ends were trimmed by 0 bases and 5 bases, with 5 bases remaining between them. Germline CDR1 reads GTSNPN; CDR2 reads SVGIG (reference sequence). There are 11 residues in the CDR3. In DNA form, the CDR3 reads TGTGCCTGGAGTGTACTCAACGAGCAGTACTTC. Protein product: CAWSVLNEQYF.

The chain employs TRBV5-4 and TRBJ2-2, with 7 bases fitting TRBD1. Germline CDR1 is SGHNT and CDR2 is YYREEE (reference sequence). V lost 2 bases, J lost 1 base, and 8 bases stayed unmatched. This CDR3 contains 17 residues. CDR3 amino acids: CASSFRTGSKNTGELFF. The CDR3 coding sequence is TGTGCCAGCAGCTTCCGGACAGGATCCAAGAACACCGGGGAGCTGTTTTTT.

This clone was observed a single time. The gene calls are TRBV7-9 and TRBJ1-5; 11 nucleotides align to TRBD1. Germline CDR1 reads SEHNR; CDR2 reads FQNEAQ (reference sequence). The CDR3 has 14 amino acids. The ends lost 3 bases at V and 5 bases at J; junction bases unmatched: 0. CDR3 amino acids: CASSLGQGDQPQHF. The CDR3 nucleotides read TGTGCCAGCAGCTTGGGACAGGGGGATCAGCCCCAGCATTTT.

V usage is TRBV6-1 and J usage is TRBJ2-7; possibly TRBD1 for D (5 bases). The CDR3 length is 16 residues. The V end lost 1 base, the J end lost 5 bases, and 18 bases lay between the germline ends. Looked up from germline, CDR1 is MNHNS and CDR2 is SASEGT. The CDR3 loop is CASSEDAGLGRDEQYF. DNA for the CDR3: TGTGCCAGCAGTGAAGATGCAGGGCTGGGAAGGGACGAGCAGTACTTC.

The CDR3 DNA is TGTGCCAGTAGTATAGATCTATCCGGGGAGGGTGGAGGGCCAGAGAATGAGCAGTTCTTC. This translates into CASSIDLSGEGGGPENEQFF. The V call is TRBV19, the J call TRBJ2-1; 7 bases match TRBD2. Looked up from germline, CDR1 is LNHDA and CDR2 is SQIVND (reference sequence). Unmatched junction bases numbered 21, after V lost 0 bases and J lost 7 bases. The CDR3 runs 20 residues.

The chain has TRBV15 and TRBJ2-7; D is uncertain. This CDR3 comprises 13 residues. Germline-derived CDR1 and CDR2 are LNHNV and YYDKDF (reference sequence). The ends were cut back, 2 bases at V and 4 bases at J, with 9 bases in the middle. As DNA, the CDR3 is TGTGCCACCAGCAGACAGTGGTCTTACGAGCAGTACTTC. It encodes CATSRQWSYEQYF.

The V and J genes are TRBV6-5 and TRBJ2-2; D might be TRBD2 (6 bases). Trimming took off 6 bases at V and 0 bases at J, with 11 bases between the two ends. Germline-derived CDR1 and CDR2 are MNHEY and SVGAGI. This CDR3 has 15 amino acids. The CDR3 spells CASSPSGPNTGELFF. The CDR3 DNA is TGTGCCAGCAGCCCCAGCGGGCCGAACACCGGGGAGCTGTTTTTT.

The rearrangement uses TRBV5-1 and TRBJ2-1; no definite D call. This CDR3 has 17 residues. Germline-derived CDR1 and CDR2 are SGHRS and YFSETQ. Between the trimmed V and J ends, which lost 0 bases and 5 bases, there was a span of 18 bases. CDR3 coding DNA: TGCGCCAGCAGCTTGGCCGCTTTACGGAACTACAACAATGAGCAGTTCTTC. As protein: CASSLAALRNYNNEQFF. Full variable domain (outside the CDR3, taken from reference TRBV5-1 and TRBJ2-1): KAGVTQTPRYLIKTRGQQVTLSCSPISGHRSVSWYQQTPGQGLQFLFEYFSETQRNKGNFPGRFSGRQFSNSRSEMNVSTLELGDSALYLCASSLAALRNYNNEQFFGPGTRLTVL.

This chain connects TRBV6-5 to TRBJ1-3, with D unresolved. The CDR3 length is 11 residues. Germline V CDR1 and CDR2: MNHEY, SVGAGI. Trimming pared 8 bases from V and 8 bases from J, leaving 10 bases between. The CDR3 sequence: CASSESYTIYF. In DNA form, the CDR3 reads TGTGCCAGCTCAGAGAGTTACACCATATATTTT.

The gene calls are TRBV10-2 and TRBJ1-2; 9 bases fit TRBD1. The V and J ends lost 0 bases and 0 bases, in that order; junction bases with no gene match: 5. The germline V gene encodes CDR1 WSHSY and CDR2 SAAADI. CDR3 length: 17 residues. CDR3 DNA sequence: TGCGCCAGCAGTGAGTCACGACAGGGGGGATCTAACTATGGCTACACCTTC. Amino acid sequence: CASSESRQGGSNYGYTF.

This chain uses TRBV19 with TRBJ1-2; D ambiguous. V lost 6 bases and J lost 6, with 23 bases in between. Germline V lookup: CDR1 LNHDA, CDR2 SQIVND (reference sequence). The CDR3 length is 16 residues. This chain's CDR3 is CASSRIPSGGSHGYTF. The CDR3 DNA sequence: TGTGCCAGTAGCCGTATTCCCTCAGGAGGGAGCCATGGCTACACCTTC.

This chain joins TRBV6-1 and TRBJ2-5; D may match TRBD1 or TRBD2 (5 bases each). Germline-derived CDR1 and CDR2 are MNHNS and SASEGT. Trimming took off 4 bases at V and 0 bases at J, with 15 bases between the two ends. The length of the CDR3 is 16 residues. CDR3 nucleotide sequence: TGTGCCAGCAGTGGGGGATGGGGGAAGTACCAAGAGACCCAGTACTTC. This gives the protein CASSGGWGKYQETQYF.